This TCR beta chain was recovered during a study of T cell repertoires in cytomegalovirus infection. In TCRdb, the reads were re-called with MiXCR into one record per CDR3 protein. Here the sample spans roughly 500,000 distinct CDR3 sequences, more than 15% being singletons. This clonotype was seen only a few times. From germline, CDR1 is SQVTM and CDR2 ANQGSEA. This CDR3 region has 11 residues. The ends were cut back, 7 bases at V and 8 bases at J, with 12 bases in the middle. This sequence joins TRBV29-1 and TRBJ2-1, with D maybe TRBD1 (6 bases). The sequencing sample was made of CD8+ T cells from PBMCs. This clonotype was obtained from a human donor in good health (CMV status not recorded). Some clones in this sample may be carry-over from other donors' samples. CDR3 bases: TGCAGCGGGTACAGGGATTATGAGCAGTTCTTC. Protein product: CSGYRDYEQFF.